The source of this T cell receptor (beta chain) is a study of blood T cell repertoires in COVID-19 (dated by TCRdb to 2018 to 2020). Background on the whole study: The collaborator samples originated in the United States, Italy and Spain and spanned the acute and convalescent phases of COVID-19. Subjects who had been exposed to COVID-19, were actively infected with it, or had recovered from it provided the deeply sampled blood TCRbeta repertoires that made up the dataset. The material from the prospective study consisted of cDNA or gDNA derived from T cells, B-cell-depleted T cells, or PBMCs. Sample metadata almost always included a de-identified subject ID, COVID-19 status, age in years and sex. Where available, HLA class I and class II types were obtained from metadata supplied by the sample provider rather than from assay-based typing. The samples were drawn from two sources: the first 160 participants of the ongoing ImmuneRACE study, and 1,254 subjects contributed by 6 global collaborators. A freely available public database, intended as a resource for researchers studying the immune response to SARS-CoV-2, is where the repertoires were released. Overall study outcomes, separate from this receptor: How much clinical and demographic metadata was included differed by source and by participant, and the metadata was provided uncurated.

TCRbeta CDR3 regions were amplified from genomic DNA using the immunoSEQ Assay, a bias-controlled multiplex PCR. The original pipeline was this. The number of nucleated cells in each sample was estimated by amplification of reference gene primers within the assay. Sequence reads were collapsed and filtered to measure the absolute abundance of every unique TCRbeta CDR3 rearrangement. For each sample, productive Simpson clonality was calculated by taking the square root of Simpson's diversity index across productive rearrangements. TCRdb holds this immuneACCESS table with in-frame rearrangements only. Some clones are missing; in checked studies, unresolved V genes explain under half, and the rest has no known cause. The DNA was the basis for D and trimming; V, J and clone size are from that table. This sample is represented by roughly 160,000 clones; approximately 81% of them were singletons. The top ten hold 10% of the sample.

A note on this clone: Its cognate antigen has yet to be identified. Per-base qualities were not stored, and no clone one base away is much larger.

Collaborating institutions collected whole blood in K2EDTA tubes following their own protocols. For TCRbeta analysis, collaborators shipped samples in one of three forms: frozen whole blood, isolated PBMCs, or DNA extracted from either of those sample types. The origin of this receptor is a woman of 80 years or more with active or convalescent COVID-19. What was sequenced was peripheral blood.

Here the CDR3 is given as CASSLNGAHEQYF. The nucleotide sequence is given as TGCGCCAGCAGCTTGAATGGGGCCCACGAGCAGTACTTC. The rearranged segments are TRBV5-1 and TRBJ2-7; tentative D gene TRBD1, with 5 bases matching. The CDR3 holds 13 amino acids from the cysteine to the phenylalanine. The CDR3 DNA has 39 bases and is translated from base 1. V is cut by 1 base and J by 5 bases, and the space between the germline ends is 10 bases. According to the germline V gene, CDR1 reads SGHRS and CDR2 reads YFSETQ.